A single sample is the source of the 30 T cell receptor beta chains below, sequenced in a study of cytomegalovirus exposure and HLA in healthy donors. It was with 60 Vbeta and 13 Jbeta primers that the PCR ran. Libraries were prepared by immunoSEQ multiplex PCR; TCRdb keeps only in-frame clonotypes and omits some of them. This table holds about 150,000 clones, approximately 80% found once. Material for sequencing was PBMCs. The receptor set was obtained from a woman aged 40 to 49 in good health and CMV-seropositive.

The rearrangement links TRBV7-8 to TRBJ2-7, with 8 bases that match TRBD2. Germline V gene lookup returns CDR1 SGHVS and CDR2 FQNEAQ. The CDR3 sequence is 16 residues long. V shed 2 bases, J shed 2 bases, and the junction held 8 bases outside the gene matches. Written as DNA, the CDR3 is TGTGCCAGCAGCTTACACGGACTAGCTTCTGCCTACGAGCAGTACTTC. It specifies CASSLHGLASAYEQYF.

This clone appeared once. J is TRBJ2-7 and V is TRBV19, with 7 bases identical to TRBD1. CDR1 is LNHDA, CDR2 SQIVND, per germline (reference sequence). The CDR3 has 15 residues. The V gene end was trimmed by 3 bases and the J gene end by 2 bases; junction bases not matched to a gene: 7. CDR3 bases: TGTGCCAGTAGTATGAAACAGGGGCTTGCCTACGAGCAGTACTTC. This encodes CASSMKQGLAYEQYF.

With respect to this clone: Mismatch with germline at one junction end may stem from a read error. V is TRBV7-9 and J is TRBJ2-1; no clear D gene. Germline lookup yields CDR1 SEHNR and CDR2 FQNEAQ (reference sequence). The CDR3 is made up of 12 amino acids. CDR3 protein: CSSSLEVPGLFF. CDR3 coding DNA: TGTTCCAGCAGCTTAGAGGTCCCGGGTCTGTTCTTC.

The V gene is TRBV7-9, the J gene TRBJ1-1; perhaps TRBD1 as D (6 bases). Germline V gene lookup returns CDR1 SEHNR and CDR2 FQNEAQ (reference sequence). This CDR3 is 14 amino acids long. V was pared by 5 bases and J by 0 bases, with 10 bases between. This chain's CDR3 is CASSIQGMNTEAFF. CDR3 sequence (DNA): TGTGCCAGCAGCATCCAGGGGATGAACACTGAAGCTTTCTTT.

The chain carries TRBV5-1 and TRBJ2-7; D perhaps matches TRBD1 (6 bases). Germline CDR1 and CDR2: SGHRS and YFSETQ. The CDR3 is 14 residues long. With 3 bases removed from V and 2 bases from J, the gap between germline ends came to 12 bases. The CDR3 DNA follows: TGCGCCAGCAGCTCGGCAGGGGCTACCTACGAGCAGTACTTC. This codes for CASSSAGATYEQYF.

The chain recombines TRBV11-3 with TRBJ2-1; 9 bases agree with TRBD1. V lost 5 bases to trimming and J lost 7 bases; unmatched junction nucleotides: 15. The CDR3 length is 17 residues. From germline, CDR1 is SGHNT and CDR2 YENEEA. In nucleotides, the CDR3 is TGTGCCAGCAGCGCCACAGGGGGCGTCGGTGCGATTAATGAGCAGTTCTTC. This sequence encodes CASSATGGVGAINEQFF.

This clone appeared a single time. The chain carries TRBV5-6 and TRBJ1-2; 8 nucleotides align to TRBD1. The CDR3 consists of 14 residues. V lost 1 base to trimming and J lost 7 bases; unmatched junction nucleotides: 6. CDR1 and CDR2 (germline): SGHDT, YYEEEE. CDR3 protein: CASSLLTGVGGYTF. In DNA form, the CDR3 reads TGTGCCAGCAGCTTGTTGACAGGGGTCGGTGGCTACACCTTC.

This chain links TRBV6-5 with TRBJ1-1; TRBD1 matches at 8 bases. CDR3 length: 13 amino acids. V lost 2 bases, J lost 12 bases, and 8 bases stayed unmatched. The germline V gene encodes CDR1 MNHEY and CDR2 SVGAGI. The CDR3 sequence is CASSYGQGVRTFF. DNA for the CDR3: TGTGCCAGCAGTTACGGACAGGGAGTGCGAACTTTCTTT.

V and J are TRBV27 and TRBJ2-5; 16 bases align to TRBD2. Germline V gene sequence: CDR1 MNHEY, CDR2 SMNVEV (reference sequence). Germline trimming cut 4 bases from V and 2 bases from J; bases unmatched to any gene: 1. The CDR3 is 16 residues long. The CDR3: CASSWGLAGGQETQYF. The CDR3 region has the DNA TGTGCCAGCAGTTGGGGACTAGCGGGAGGGCAAGAGACCCAGTACTTC.

The V call is TRBV7-9, the J call TRBJ2-7, with D perhaps matching TRBD1 (6 bases). V dropped 5 bases and J dropped 2 bases, with 13 bases sitting between them. Germline CDR1 reads SEHNR; CDR2 reads FQNEAQ (reference sequence). The CDR3 length is 14 residues. The CDR3 DNA sequence: TGTGCCAGCAGCCCCCGGACAGCTGCCTACGAGCAGTACTTC. It is translated as CASSPRTAAYEQYF.

The chain carries TRBV5-4 and TRBJ2-2; the D gene is possibly TRBD1 (6 bases). This CDR3 is built from 17 residues. V lost 0 bases and J 5 bases, leaving 17 bases between the germline ends. Per germline, CDR1 SGHNT and CDR2 YYREEE (reference sequence). CDR3 sequence: CASSLVNRVEGTGELFF. CDR3 bases: TGTGCCAGCAGCTTGGTGAACAGGGTAGAGGGGACCGGGGAGCTGTTTTTT. Filled out from reference TRBV5-4 and TRBJ2-2, the complete variable domain reads ETGVTQSPTHLIKTRGQQVTLRCSSQSGHNTVSWYQQALGQGPQFIFQYYREEENGRGNFPPRFSGLQFPNYSSELNVNALELDDSALYLCASSLVNRVEGTGELFFGEGSRLTVL.

This chain connects TRBV5-5 to TRBJ2-5, with 11 bases lining up with TRBD1. This CDR3 spans 16 amino acids. Germline V lookup: CDR1 SGHKS, CDR2 YYEKEE (reference sequence). Trimming cost V 4 bases and J 6 bases; bases outside gene matches: 11. The CDR3 DNA reads as TGTGCCAGCAGCAGACCGGGACAGGGGGTCGAAAAGACCCAGTACTTC. This sequence encodes CASSRPGQGVEKTQYF. The variable domain in full, with the rest retrieved from reference TRBV5-5 and TRBJ2-5, is DAGVTQSPTHLIKTRGQQVTLRCSPISGHKSVSWYQQVLGQGPQFIFQYYEKEERGRGNFPDRFSARQFPNYSSELNVNALLLGDSALYLCASSRPGQGVEKTQYFGPGTRLLVL.

The chain is built from TRBV5-6 and TRBJ2-7; 8 bases fit TRBD1. The CDR3 is made up of 14 amino acids. V shed 4 bases and J 2 bases; nucleotides not matched to a gene: 5. Germline V lookup: CDR1 SGHDT, CDR2 YYEEEE. The CDR3 here is CASSTWDRTYEQYF. The CDR3 DNA reads TGTGCCAGCAGCACTTGGGACAGGACCTACGAGCAGTACTTC. The complete variable domain, with remaining parts taken from reference TRBV5-6 and TRBJ2-7, reads DAGVTQSPTHLIKTRGQQVTLRCSPKSGHDTVSWYQQALGQGPQFIFQYYEEEERQRGNFPDRFSGHQFPNYSSELNVNALLLGDSALYLCASSTWDRTYEQYFGPGTRLTVT.

This clone was seen a few times. V and J are TRBV28 and TRBJ2-5; D is perhaps TRBD1 (6 bases). The V and J ends lost 7 bases and 5 bases respectively, with 20 bases between them. Germline CDR1 reads MDHEN; CDR2 reads SYDVKM. CDR3 length: 15 residues. In nucleotides, the CDR3 is TGTGCCAGCACCACGACCCCCCCTAGGGGGGAGACCCAGTACTTC. This gives the protein CASTTTPPRGETQYF.

The CDR3 region has the DNA TGTGCCAGCAGCTTGGCCAAGCTCCGGTACACAGATACGCAGTATTTT. This encodes CASSLAKLRYTDTQYF. The chain joins TRBV5-6 to TRBJ2-3; no definite D call. Germline V gene sequence: CDR1 SGHDT, CDR2 YYEEEE. The CDR3 covers 16 residues. V was pared by 0 bases and J by 2 bases, with 13 bases between.

In this sample, this clone turned up a few times. The genes are TRBV6-5 and TRBJ2-7, with D possibly being TRBD1 (6 bases). The CDR3 runs 14 residues. CDR1 MNHEY and CDR2 SVGAGI come from the germline V gene. V lost 6 bases and J lost 3, with 15 bases in between. The DNA for the CDR3 is TGTGCCAGCAGCCTAGGCTGGGGGCGCTACGAGCAGTACTTC. Translation: CASSLGWGRYEQYF.

This clone showed up just a few times. The chain is built from TRBV9 and TRBJ1-4, with 10 bases aligning to TRBD1. The CDR3 is 15 amino acids. V was clipped by 4 bases and J by 6 bases; unmatched bases: 6. The germline CDR1 and CDR2 sequences are SGDLS and YYNGEE. In DNA form, the CDR3 reads TGTGCCAGCAGCCCCAGGACAGGGGGTGATGAAAAACTGTTTTTT. Translating gives CASSPRTGGDEKLFF.

The chain combines TRBV28 with TRBJ1-5, with 9 positions matching TRBD1. Germline assignment: CDR1 MDHEN and CDR2 SYDVKM. The trim removed 5 bases at V and 4 bases at J, leaving 9 bases unmatched. This CDR3 has 16 residues. As DNA, the CDR3 is TGTGCCAGCAGTCCCGACAGGGGGAAAGCGAATCAGCCCCAGCATTTT. It specifies CASSPDRGKANQPQHF.

This rearrangement joins TRBV5-1 to TRBJ2-3; perhaps TRBD2 as D (6 bases). CDR3 size: 16 residues. The germline CDR1 and CDR2 sequences are SGHRS and YFSETQ. V was shortened by 4 bases and J by 4 bases, with 19 bases between the two germline ends. The CDR3 loop is CASSLVAGGGPDTQYF. The CDR3 region has the DNA TGCGCCAGCAGCCTTGTCGCAGGCGGAGGGCCAGATACGCAGTATTTT.

This chain uses TRBV5-4 with TRBJ2-3, with D possibly matching TRBD2 (6 bases). CDR1 SGHNT and CDR2 YYREEE come from the germline V gene (reference sequence). The CDR3 runs to 16 residues. Trimming pared 4 bases from V and 5 bases from J, leaving 20 bases between. The CDR3 protein is CASSVSSVIQGDTQYF. The DNA of the CDR3 is TGTGCCAGCAGCGTATCTAGCGTTATTCAGGGAGATACGCAGTATTTT.

The J gene is TRBJ1-2, the V gene TRBV4-2; 7 nucleotides line up with TRBD1. The V and J ends lost 0 bases and 8 bases, in that order; junction bases with no gene match: 6. The CDR3 loop spans 14 amino acids. Germline CDR1 LGHNA, CDR2 YNFKEQ. The CDR3 nucleotides read TGTGCCAGCAGCCAAGATGAGGGGGCGTCCGGCTACACCTTC. Protein: CASSQDEGASGYTF.

The chain links TRBV27 to TRBJ2-7; 10 bases align to TRBD2. The CDR3 has 14 amino acids. CDR1 MNHEY and CDR2 SMNVEV come from the germline V gene (reference sequence). With V trimmed by 5 bases and J by 4 bases, 5 bases remained unmatched. CDR3 in DNA: TGTGCCAGCAGTCCTAGCGGGAGCTTTTACGAGCAGTACTTC. Encoded protein: CASSPSGSFYEQYF.

The chain has TRBV6-6 and TRBJ1-5, with TRBD1 matching 9 bases. Germline values: CDR1 MNHNY, CDR2 SVGAGI (reference sequence). This CDR3 is built from 15 residues. J gave up 3 bases and V 5 bases, and 5 bases lay outside the gene matches. The CDR3 spells CASSLGTGINQPQHF. In DNA, the CDR3 is TGTGCCAGCAGTCTAGGGACAGGGATCAATCAGCCCCAGCATTTT.

The CDR3 sequence: CASSQQAGGSVEQYF. CDR3 coding DNA: TGCGCCAGCAGCCAGCAAGCGGGAGGGTCTGTTGAGCAGTACTTC. The chain carries TRBV5-1 and TRBJ2-7, with 10 bases that match TRBD2. Germline lookup yields CDR1 SGHRS and CDR2 YFSETQ. This CDR3 comprises 15 residues. J gave up 7 bases and V 4 bases, and 11 bases lay outside the gene matches. Complete variable domain (other parts from reference TRBV5-1 and TRBJ2-7): KAGVTQTPRYLIKTRGQQVTLSCSPISGHRSVSWYQQTPGQGLQFLFEYFSETQRNKGNFPGRFSGRQFSNSRSEMNVSTLELGDSALYLCASSQQAGGSVEQYFGPGTRLTVT.

The chain employs TRBV19 and TRBJ2-7; maybe TRBD1 (6 bases). V was trimmed by 4 bases and J by 3 bases, leaving 10 bases between them. From germline, CDR1 is LNHDA and CDR2 SQIVND (reference sequence). CDR3 size: 13 residues. CDR3: CASSNGRGYEQYF. CDR3 in DNA: TGTGCCAGTAGTAATGGCAGGGGCTACGAGCAGTACTTC.

The chain uses TRBV5-8 and TRBJ2-1; D is possibly TRBD2 (5 bases). The CDR3 covers 13 residues. Germline-derived CDR1 and CDR2 are SGHTS and YDEGEE. V shed 2 bases and J shed 7 bases, with 10 bases lying between them. In nucleotides, the CDR3 is TGTGCCAGCAGCTTTAGCGTTAGGAATGAGCAGTTCTTC. Its protein is CASSFSVRNEQFF. Drawing the rest from reference TRBV5-8 and TRBJ2-1, the complete variable domain is EAGVTQSPTHLIKTRGQQATLRCSPISGHTSVYWYQQALGLGLQFLLWYDEGEERNRGNFPPRFSGRQFPNYSSELNVNALELEDSALYLCASSFSVRNEQFFGPGTRLTVL.

This chain joins TRBV14 and TRBJ2-3; 7 bases agree with TRBD2. The length of the CDR3 is 17 residues. J lost 1 base, V lost 4 bases, and 11 bases had no gene match. Germline V gene data show CDR1 as SGHDN and CDR2 as FVKESK. The CDR3 is CASSLSIAGVGTDTQYF. The CDR3 DNA follows: TGTGCCAGCAGCCTAAGTATTGCGGGAGTGGGCACAGATACGCAGTATTTT.

As DNA, the CDR3 is TGTGCCAGTAGTATAGATCGGCGGAGGGCTAGCACAGATACGCAGTATTTT. This sequence encodes CASSIDRRRASTDTQYF. The chain employs TRBV19 and TRBJ2-3; D is perhaps TRBD2 (6 bases). CDR3 size: 17 residues. V gave up 0 bases and J gave up 0 bases, with 13 bases separating them. Germline V gives CDR1 LNHDA, CDR2 SQIVND (reference sequence).

The chain recombines TRBV27 with TRBJ2-1, with D perhaps TRBD2 (6 bases). Per germline, CDR1 MNHEY and CDR2 SMNVEV (reference sequence). V was trimmed by 3 bases and J by 3 bases, leaving 15 bases between them. The CDR3 loop spans 16 amino acids. CDR3 nucleotide sequence: TGTGCCAGCAGTTTCGGGTTGAGGGACTTCTACAATGAGCAGTTCTTC. Translated: CASSFGLRDFYNEQFF.

The V call is TRBV5-1, the J call TRBJ2-1; 9 bases are shared with TRBD2. Per germline, CDR1 SGHRS and CDR2 YFSETQ. The junction had 2 bases not matched to a gene; V was cut back by 4 bases and J by 0 bases. The CDR3 spans 15 residues. The CDR3 protein is CASSRTSDSYNEQFF. Here the CDR3 DNA reads TGCGCCAGCAGCCGGACTAGCGACTCCTACAATGAGCAGTTCTTC.